Presented here are 32 T cell receptor beta chains from one specimen sequenced in a study of beta chain features in type 1 diabetes (dated by TCRdb to about 2018). Summary of the overall study and its limitations: In all four CD4+ subsets, TCRB CDR3 length was moderately but significantly shorter in type 1 diabetes patients.

Their antigens remain unidentified. Receptor amplification or capture employed the immunoSEQ multiplex PCR assay. The entire isolated RNA was reverse transcribed using the High Capacity cDNA Reverse Transcription Kit, and thus expressed TCRB transcripts were sequenced. Imported from immuneACCESS, the table was reduced by TCRdb to in-frame sequences with V and J called. These copies leave out some clones; in studies compared against another copy, an unresolved V gene accounts for under half, and the cause of the remainder is not known. This sample is represented by about 650,000 clones; roughly 12% of them were singletons. The ten largest clones take up around 0.12% of the sample. Sequenced: naive CD4+ T cells from blood. The cell subset or site label for this specimen denotes: true naive CD4+ T cells. The receptor source for this set is a man younger than 45 with type 1 diabetes.

This sequence joins TRBV7-2 and TRBJ2-5, with 9 bases matching TRBD2. The CDR3 runs to 16 residues. Trimming at V came to 0 bases and at J to 6 bases, leaving 8 bases not matched to a gene. CDR1 SGHTA and CDR2 FQGNSA come from the germline V gene. The chain's CDR3 is CASSLAGSGGLKTQYF. In DNA, the CDR3 is TGTGCCAGCAGCTTAGCGGGTAGCGGGGGTTTGAAGACCCAGTACTTC.

Only a few counts were recorded for this clone. This chain joins TRBV4-3 and TRBJ1-6; D gene uncertain. Trimming removed 1 base from V and 7 bases from J, with 5 bases in between. Germline V gene lookup returns CDR1 LGHNA and CDR2 YSLEER. The CDR3 loop spans 13 amino acids. The CDR3 loop is CASSQVENSPLHF. The CDR3 DNA is TGCGCCAGCAGCCAAGTTGAGAATTCACCCCTCCACTTT.

A few counts support this clone. The chain links TRBV9 to TRBJ1-1; D perhaps matches TRBD1 (6 bases). Germline CDR1 is SGDLS and CDR2 is YYNGEE. The V end was cut by 2 bases, the J end by 4 bases, with 15 bases between. The CDR3 is 15 amino acids. DNA for the CDR3: TGTGCCAGCAGCGTTGACGGACAGACCCCCACTGAAGCTTTCTTT. Protein product: CASSVDGQTPTEAFF.

This clone was picked up a small number of times. The gene calls are TRBV19 and TRBJ2-1, with 7 positions matching TRBD1. The CDR3 loop spans 13 amino acids. V dropped 4 bases and J dropped 7; count of bases not matched to a gene: 4. Germline loops: CDR1 LNHDA, CDR2 SQIVND (reference sequence). The chain's CDR3 is CASSNLQGNEQFF. CDR3 coding DNA: TGTGCCAGTAGTAATTTACAGGGGAATGAGCAGTTCTTC. The complete variable domain, with remaining parts taken from reference TRBV19 and TRBJ2-1, reads DGGITQSPKYLFRKEGQNVTLSCEQNLNHDAMYWYRQDPGQGLRLIYYSQIVNDFQKGDIAEGYSVSREKKESFPLTVTSAQKNPTAFYLCASSNLQGNEQFFGPGTRLTVL.

This chain joins TRBV25-1 and TRBJ1-2, with 8 positions matching TRBD1. Germline V gene data show CDR1 as MGHDK and CDR2 as SYGVNS. The CDR3 is made up of 16 amino acids. Trimming cost V 3 bases and J 5 bases; bases outside gene matches: 11. The CDR3 spells CASSEGGQVKTYGYTF. Written as DNA, the CDR3 is TGTGCCAGCAGTGAGGGGGGACAGGTTAAAACGTATGGCTACACCTTC.

This clone was recorded a few times. CDR3 in DNA: TGTGCCAGCAGCCCCAGGACAGCATCCTACAATGAGCAGTTCTTC. This sequence encodes CASSPRTASYNEQFF. The V call is TRBV7-8, the J call TRBJ2-1, with D possibly TRBD1 on 6 matching bases. CDR1 is SGHVS, CDR2 FQNEAQ, per germline. This CDR3 has 15 amino acids. V dropped 5 bases and J dropped 1 base, with 12 bases sitting between them.

The CDR3: CASSYWGGETQYF. The CDR3 nucleotides are TGTGCCAGCAGTTACTGGGGCGGAGAGACCCAGTACTTC. This sequence joins TRBV6-5 and TRBJ2-5; tentatively, D is TRBD1 (5 bases). Trimming left V 1 base short and J 4 bases short, with 7 bases between. Germline CDR1 MNHEY, CDR2 SVGAGI. CDR3 length equals 13 residues.

This clone was seen a few times. The J gene is TRBJ2-1, the V gene TRBV21-1; no DNA check was done on the table's D call, TRBD2. TRBV21-1 is a recognized pseudogene. The CDR3 runs to 13 residues. The CDR3 protein is CASLAGGYNEQFF. The DNA of the CDR3 is TGTGCCAGCTTGGCGGGTGGGTACAATGAGCAGTTCTTC.

V usage is TRBV10-3 and J usage is TRBJ1-5, with TRBD1 matching 9 bases. The CDR3 length is 15 residues. J lost 4 bases, V lost 8 bases, and 9 bases had no gene match. The germline CDR1 and CDR2 sequences are ENHRY and SYGVKD. DNA of the CDR3: TGTGCCATCGGGAGGGGACAGGGACGGAATCAGCCCCAGCATTTT. Translation gives CAIGRGQGRNQPQHF.

On this clone itself: The same CDR3 arises from other DNA sequences in this sample as well. In nucleotides, the CDR3 is TGTGCCAGCAGCTTAGATGGGCAAGAGACCCAGTACTTC. It translates to CASSLDGQETQYF. The chain links TRBV7-2 to TRBJ2-5; D is unclear. V was clipped by 1 base and J by 2 bases, with 5 bases between them. Germline V lookup: CDR1 SGHTA, CDR2 FQGNSA. The CDR3 covers 13 residues.

This chain joins TRBV7-2 and TRBJ1-5; D is undetermined. This CDR3 spans 15 amino acids. In germline, CDR1 is SGHTA, CDR2 FQGNSA. V gave up 1 base and J gave up 7 bases, with 14 bases separating them. CDR3 region: CASSLVYEGWQPQHF. CDR3 nucleotides: TGTGCCAGCAGCTTAGTCTATGAGGGATGGCAGCCCCAGCATTTT. Filled out from reference TRBV7-2 and TRBJ1-5, the complete variable domain reads GAGVSQSPSNKVTEKGKDVELRCDPISGHTALYWYRQSLGQGLEFLIYFQGNSAPDKSGLPSDRFSAERTGGSVSTLTIQRTQQEDSAVYLCASSLVYEGWQPQHFGDGTRLSIL.

There are a few counts of this clone. V and J are TRBV28 and TRBJ2-1; tentative D call: TRBD1 (6 bases). Germline-derived CDR1 and CDR2 are MDHEN and SYDVKM. This CDR3 has 15 residues. Trimming shortened V by 1 base and J by 4 bases, and 11 bases separated the two germline ends. CDR3 sequence reads: CASSLSDRVYNEQFF. The CDR3 DNA follows: TGTGCCAGCAGTTTATCGGACAGAGTATACAATGAGCAGTTCTTC.

This clone was observed a few times. In the same sample, other DNA sequences code for this CDR3. The V call is TRBV5-1, the J call TRBJ1-1, with a weak D call TRBD1 (6 bases). V lost 0 bases, J lost 2 bases, and 8 bases lay in between. Germline CDR1 is SGHRS and CDR2 is YFSETQ. This CDR3 contains 14 residues. CDR3 loop: CASSLDRVNTEAFF. In DNA, the CDR3 is TGCGCCAGCAGCTTGGACAGGGTCAACACTGAAGCTTTCTTT.

V gene TRBV10-1 combines with J gene TRBJ2-1, with D unclear. CDR1 is WNHNN and CDR2 is SYGVQD in the germline V gene (reference sequence). The ends were cut back, 5 bases at V and 5 bases at J, with 10 bases in the middle. CDR3 length equals 13 residues. As DNA, the CDR3 is TGCGCCAGCAGTCGGTCGGGCGACAATGAGCAGTTCTTC. This translates into CASSRSGDNEQFF.

Only a few counts were recorded for this clone. The chain links TRBV29-1 to TRBJ1-3; possibly TRBD1 for D (5 bases). V lost 5 bases and J 0 bases, leaving 14 bases between the germline ends. Germline V gives CDR1 SQVTM, CDR2 ANQGSEA. The CDR3 is 15 residues long. The CDR3 nucleotides are TGCAGCGTTTCCCCACCGGGGCTCTCTGGAAACACCATATATTTT. Protein sequence: CSVSPPGLSGNTIYF. Full variable domain (remainder filled in from reference TRBV29-1 and TRBJ1-3): SAVISQKPSRDICQRGTSLTIQCQVDSQVTMMFWYRQQPGQSLTLIATANQGSEATYESGFVIDKFPISRPNLTFSTLTVSNMSPEDSSIYLCSVSPPGLSGNTIYFGEGSWLTVV.

V is TRBV5-1 and J is TRBJ2-1; 7 positions match TRBD1. This CDR3 comprises 16 residues. Germline V CDR1 and CDR2: SGHRS, YFSETQ. Trimming removed 5 bases from V and 6 bases from J; junction bases left unmatched: 14. The CDR3 sequence is CASRSAGTALSNEQFF. CDR3 sequence (DNA): TGCGCCAGCAGGTCCGCCGGGACAGCTTTAAGCAATGAGCAGTTCTTC.

This clone came up a few times. V gene TRBV18 combines with J gene TRBJ2-1; 7 bases line up with TRBD1. The CDR3 covers 13 residues. Germline values: CDR1 KGHSH, CDR2 LQKENI. The J segment lost 9 bases and the V segment lost 3 bases, leaving 5 bases of the junction unmatched. In nucleotides, the CDR3 is TGTGCCAGCTCACCGAGGGACAGTAGTGAGCAGTTCTTC. Encoded protein: CASSPRDSSEQFF. The complete variable domain, with remaining parts taken from reference TRBV18 and TRBJ2-1, reads NAGVMQNPRHLVRRRGQEARLRCSPMKGHSHVYWYRQLPEEGLKFMVYLQKENIIDESGMPKERFSAEFPKEGPSILRIQQVVRGDSAAYFCASSPRDSSEQFFGPGTRLTVL.

The CDR3 reads CAISEAEYGYTF. CDR3 nucleotide sequence: TGTGCCATCAGTGAAGCGGAGTATGGCTACACCTTC. J is TRBJ1-2 and V is TRBV10-3; D unclear. V lost 3 bases, J lost 5 bases, and 7 bases lay in between. This CDR3 is 12 amino acids long. In germline, CDR1 is ENHRY, CDR2 SYGVKD.

J is TRBJ2-7 and V is TRBV14; D is possibly TRBD2 (5 bases). The germline V gene encodes CDR1 SGHDN and CDR2 FVKESK. CDR3 size: 12 residues. The germline V and J ends were trimmed by 2 bases and 4 bases, with 6 bases remaining between them. The CDR3 DNA is TGTGCCAGCAGCCAAAGGGAGTACGAGCAGTACTTC. It translates to CASSQREYEQYF.

The chain combines TRBV7-2 with TRBJ2-3; 9 bases align to TRBD2. The germline gives CDR1 SGHTA, CDR2 FQGNSA. The CDR3 loop spans 17 amino acids. Germline trimming cut 4 bases from V and 0 bases from J; bases unmatched to any gene: 8. As DNA, the CDR3 is TGTGCCAGCAGCTCGGTTGGTAGCGGGGGAAGCACAGATACGCAGTATTTT. Translating it yields CASSSVGSGGSTDTQYF.

This chain links TRBV11-2 with TRBJ2-2, with 8 nucleotides matching TRBD1. The germline V gene has CDR1 SGHAT and CDR2 FQNNGV. The CDR3 runs 15 residues. J was trimmed by 6 bases and V by 5 bases; bases with no gene match: 8. The CDR3: CASSLLTGVSGELFF. In DNA form, the CDR3 reads TGTGCCAGCAGCCTGCTGACAGGGGTCTCCGGGGAGCTGTTTTTT.

The rearrangement links TRBV14 to TRBJ2-4; D is uncertain. The CDR3 runs to 17 residues. Germline CDR1 SGHDN, CDR2 FVKESK. The V end was cut by 1 base, the J end by 0 bases, with 13 bases between. The CDR3 is CASSQGYDTLAKNIQYF. The CDR3 bases are TGTGCCAGCAGCCAAGGGTACGACACTCTAGCCAAAAACATTCAGTACTTC.

The chain joins TRBV12-5 to TRBJ2-1, with TRBD2 matching over 14 bases. The CDR3 totals 18 residues. Germline trimming cut 3 bases from V and 7 bases from J; bases unmatched to any gene: 11. Germline assignment: CDR1 LGHNT and CDR2 FRNRAP. The CDR3 loop is CASGFVGTSGGLENEQFF. The CDR3, as DNA: TGTGCTAGTGGTTTCGTAGGGACTAGCGGGGGTTTGGAAAATGAGCAGTTCTTC.

The CDR3, as DNA: TGTGCCAGCTCCCTTACCCGAACCGGTGAGGCGCAGTATTTT. This translates into CASSLTRTGEAQYF. The rearrangement joins TRBV18 to TRBJ2-3, with D unresolved. The germline V gene encodes CDR1 KGHSH and CDR2 LQKENI. The CDR3 is 14 residues long. Trimming took off 6 bases at V and 10 bases at J, with 20 bases between the two ends. Full variable domain (remainder filled in from reference TRBV18 and TRBJ2-3): NAGVMQNPRHLVRRRGQEARLRCSPMKGHSHVYWYRQLPEEGLKFMVYLQKENIIDESGMPKERFSAEFPKEGPSILRIQQVVRGDSAAYFCASSLTRTGEAQYFGPGTRLTVL.

The V call is TRBV7-2, the J call TRBJ1-2; 7 nucleotides line up with TRBD1. Looked up from germline, CDR1 is SGHTA and CDR2 is FQGNSA. The CDR3 sequence is 14 residues long. The ends lost 0 bases at V and 7 bases at J; junction bases unmatched: 5. CDR3 DNA sequence: TGTGCCAGCAGCTTAGCCAGGGGGTCATTTGGCTACACCTTC. Translated: CASSLARGSFGYTF.

The CDR3 loop is CAAKGTGNQPQHF. The CDR3 DNA reads as TGTGCCGCAAAGGGTACGGGCAATCAGCCCCAGCATTTT. The J gene is TRBJ1-5, the V gene TRBV19; D gene ambiguous. This CDR3 has 13 residues. Germline CDR1 is LNHDA and CDR2 is SQIVND (reference sequence). V lost 11 bases and J lost 2, with 13 bases in between.

The sample holds a few counts of this clone. The chain uses TRBV19 and TRBJ2-2; no reliable D call. V lost 4 bases and J 6 bases, leaving 6 bases between the germline ends. The CDR3 is 12 amino acids. Germline CDR1 LNHDA, CDR2 SQIVND (reference sequence). The CDR3 spells CASSTPPGELFF. The CDR3 DNA follows: TGTGCCAGTAGTACGCCCCCCGGGGAGCTGTTTTTT.

The chain is built from TRBV25-1 and TRBJ1-2; D may be TRBD1 (6 bases). The CDR3 contains 16 residues. Trimming took 1 base from V and 1 from J, leaving 13 bases between them. Germline V gene sequence: CDR1 MGHDK, CDR2 SYGVNS. The CDR3 DNA reads TGTGCCAGCAGTGAATGGACTGACAGGTTTAACTATGGCTACACCTTC. Translating it yields CASSEWTDRFNYGYTF.

This clone was found many times. This chain connects TRBV23-1 to TRBJ1-4, with D perhaps TRBD1 (5 bases). TRBV23-1 falls under the ORF class, with uncertain function. This CDR3 region has 16 residues. V was clipped by 3 bases and J by 2 bases, with 13 bases between them. CDR3 loop: CASSQEQETTNEKLFF. CDR3 bases: TGCGCCAGCAGTCAGGAACAGGAGACGACTAATGAAAAACTGTTTTTT.

This clone has more than one count but fewer than ten. This sequence joins TRBV21-1 and TRBJ2-2; TRBD2, the D gene given by the table, was not confirmed from the DNA. TRBV21-1 is a listed pseudogene. CDR3 length: 13 amino acids. The CDR3, as DNA: TGTGCCAGCACGTCCACTTGCACCGGGGAGCTGTTTTTT. The encoded protein is CASTSTCTGELFF.

For this clone: The sample contains more than one DNA sequence encoding this CDR3. The rearrangement uses TRBV9 and TRBJ2-7; 7 bases align to TRBD1. This CDR3 is 15 amino acids long. Germline V gene sequence: CDR1 SGDLS, CDR2 YYNGEE. J gave up 0 bases and V 0 bases, and 3 bases lay outside the gene matches. The CDR3 DNA follows: TGTGCCAGCAGCGTAGATCCAGGGGGCTCCTACGAGCAGTACTTC. It codes for CASSVDPGGSYEQYF.

This clone was recorded a few times. The chain links TRBV28 to TRBJ1-2, with TRBD1 identical over 7 bases. Trimming cost V 5 bases and J 2 bases; bases outside gene matches: 5. CDR1 and CDR2 (germline): MDHEN, SYDVKM. This CDR3 contains 14 residues. This CDR3 is CASSPGTVNYGYTF. The CDR3 DNA is TGTGCCAGCAGTCCGGGGACAGTAAACTATGGCTACACCTTC.